The 19 T cell receptor beta chains listed next were all sequenced from one sample in a study of blood T cell repertoires in COVID-19. The repertoire was sequenced with immunoSEQ multiplex PCR; TCRdb's copy has only in-frame clones and lacks some. This sample yields 300,000 to 350,000 clones, of which approximately 85% are seen a single time; roughly 2.3% belongs to the top ten. The sequencing sample was made of PBMCs or T cells enriched from blood (not recorded which). The source is a man younger than 40 who had recovered from COVID-19.

The chain combines TRBV28 with TRBJ1-5; 7 nucleotides align to TRBD1. Trimming cost V 7 bases and J 5 bases; bases outside gene matches: 14. Germline V gene sequence: CDR1 MDHEN, CDR2 SYDVKM. The CDR3 runs 16 residues. The CDR3 bases are TGTGCCAGCACTCCTCAGGGGACAGCCTTTTATCAGCCCCAGCATTTT. This sequence encodes CASTPQGTAFYQPQHF.

The DNA for the CDR3 is TGCAGCGCCAGACAGACACCAAGCAACACTGAAGCTTTCTTT. Encoded protein: CSARQTPSNTEAFF. V is TRBV29-1 and J is TRBJ1-1, with TRBD1 as a possible D gene (5 bases). Trimming cost V 7 bases and J 2 bases, with 17 bases left between them. The CDR3 covers 14 residues. Looked up from germline, CDR1 is SQVTM and CDR2 is ANQGSEA.

The chain links TRBV2 to TRBJ2-1, with 7 nucleotides matching TRBD1. The CDR3 covers 17 residues. The germline V gene has CDR1 SNHLY and CDR2 FYNNEI. V gave up 0 bases and J gave up 0 bases; unmatched junction bases: 5. The CDR3 is CASSEAKTGSSYNEQFF. In DNA, the CDR3 is TGTGCCAGCAGTGAAGCGAAGACAGGGAGCTCCTACAATGAGCAGTTCTTC.

The chain combines TRBV5-6 with TRBJ2-3; TRBD2 matches at 11 bases. V lost 4 bases to trimming and J lost 0 bases; unmatched junction nucleotides: 7. This CDR3 comprises 17 residues. From germline, CDR1 is SGHDT and CDR2 YYEEEE. CDR3 residues: CASSHPLAGVSTDTQYF. The CDR3 coding sequence is TGTGCCAGCAGCCACCCACTAGCGGGGGTTAGCACAGATACGCAGTATTTT.

This chain uses TRBV10-3 with TRBJ2-1, with 7 positions matching TRBD1. From germline, CDR1 is ENHRY and CDR2 SYGVKD. V trimming: 10 bases; J trimming: 1 base; junction bases outside the gene matches: 10. This CDR3 comprises 15 residues. The CDR3 is CATQQGLGSYNEQFF. Written as DNA, the CDR3 is TGTGCCACCCAACAGGGGCTGGGATCCTACAATGAGCAGTTCTTC.

This chain connects TRBV4-2 to TRBJ1-4; no clear D. CDR1 and CDR2 (germline): LGHNA, YNFKEQ. The CDR3 totals 16 residues. Trimming took 0 bases from V and 2 from J, leaving 10 bases between them. The CDR3 nucleotides are TGTGCCAGCAGCCAAGATTCCTACGAGACTAATGAAAAACTGTTTTTT. Its translation is CASSQDSYETNEKLFF.

V usage is TRBV5-1 and J usage is TRBJ2-5; TRBD1 aligns across 7 bases. Unmatched junction bases numbered 5, after V lost 2 bases and J lost 1 base. Germline values: CDR1 SGHRS, CDR2 YFSETQ. The CDR3 covers 15 residues. The CDR3 DNA sequence: TGCGCCAGCAGCTTCGAGGGGGCTACCCAAGAGACCCAGTACTTC. It codes for CASSFEGATQETQYF.

The chain uses TRBV6-5 and TRBJ1-3; D possibly corresponds to TRBD1 (6 bases). CDR1 MNHEY and CDR2 SVGAGI come from the germline V gene. The germline V and J ends were trimmed by 7 bases and 0 bases, with 10 bases remaining between them. This CDR3 is built from 14 residues. CDR3 sequence (DNA): TGTGCCAGCAAACGGACAGTCTCTGGAAACACCATATATTTT. Its translation is CASKRTVSGNTIYF.

This sequence joins TRBV5-6 and TRBJ2-5; D is perhaps TRBD1 (5 bases). Germline V gene lookup returns CDR1 SGHDT and CDR2 YYEEEE. The CDR3 covers 16 residues. Trimming took 1 base from V and 3 from J, leaving 16 bases between them. The CDR3 loop reads CASSLKGKVGEETQYF. The CDR3 DNA follows: TGTGCCAGCAGCTTGAAAGGGAAGGTAGGGGAAGAGACCCAGTACTTC.

The rearrangement links TRBV19 to TRBJ2-7, with TRBD1 matching over 7 bases. In germline, CDR1 is LNHDA, CDR2 SQIVND (reference sequence). CDR3 length: 14 amino acids. The junction had 2 bases not matched to a gene; V was cut back by 3 bases and J by 0 bases. The CDR3 loop is CASSIGTVSYEQYF. Written as DNA, the CDR3 is TGTGCCAGTAGTATCGGGACAGTCTCCTACGAGCAGTACTTC.

The rearrangement joins TRBV19 to TRBJ1-1, with 7 bases matching TRBD1. The trim removed 3 bases at V and 3 bases at J, leaving 1 base unmatched. Germline assignment: CDR1 LNHDA and CDR2 SQIVND (reference sequence). The CDR3 consists of 13 residues. This CDR3 reads CASSIGTDTEAFF. The CDR3 nucleotides read TGTGCCAGTAGTATCGGGACAGACACTGAAGCTTTCTTT.

The genes are TRBV13 and TRBJ2-5; D perhaps matches TRBD2 (5 bases). The germline gives CDR1 PRHDT, CDR2 FYEKMQ (reference sequence). Trimming pared 3 bases from V and 5 bases from J, leaving 10 bases between. CDR3 length: 13 residues. As DNA, the CDR3 is TGTGCCAGCAGCTTCCGTGGCGGGGAGACCCAGTACTTC. Residues: CASSFRGGETQYF. The full variable domain, its missing parts supplied by reference TRBV13 and TRBJ2-5, is AAGVIQSPRHLIKEKRETATLKCYPIPRHDTVYWYQQGPGQDPQFLISFYEKMQSDKGSIPDRFSAQQFSDYHSELNMSSLELGDSALYFCASSFRGGETQYFGPGTRLLVL.

The V call is TRBV7-9, the J call TRBJ1-3; D perhaps matches TRBD1 (5 bases). The CDR3 spans 17 residues. V lost 7 bases and J lost 4, with 23 bases in between. Germline CDR1 SEHNR, CDR2 FQNEAQ (reference sequence). The DNA of the CDR3 is TGTGCCAGCATCAATACGGTTCCAGGGAAGTCCGGAAACACCATATATTTT. Its protein is CASINTVPGKSGNTIYF.

The chain links TRBV19 to TRBJ1-2, with TRBD1 identical over 9 bases. The length of the CDR3 is 15 residues. The junction had 12 bases not matched to a gene; V was cut back by 6 bases and J by 7 bases. The germline V gene has CDR1 LNHDA and CDR2 SQIVND (reference sequence). CDR3: CASRAPGQGIGGYTF. CDR3 sequence (DNA): TGTGCCAGTAGAGCGCCGGGACAGGGTATAGGTGGCTACACCTTC.

The chain has TRBV9 and TRBJ2-3; the D gene is possibly TRBD2 (5 bases). The CDR3 sequence is 16 residues long. V was clipped by 4 bases and J by 3 bases, with 18 bases between them. Germline V gene lookup returns CDR1 SGDLS and CDR2 YYNGEE. This CDR3 is CASSLLGGSNTDTQYF. As DNA, the CDR3 is TGTGCCAGCAGCCTTCTCGGCGGGTCTAATACAGATACGCAGTATTTT.

This clone was counted only a few times. The chain employs TRBV7-2 and TRBJ1-5; 9 bases line up with TRBD1. Germline V gene sequence: CDR1 SGHTA, CDR2 FQGNSA. This CDR3 has 15 residues. The V gene end was trimmed by 4 bases and the J gene end by 5 bases; junction bases not matched to a gene: 6. CDR3 in amino acids: CASSYGTGSYQPQHF. CDR3 in DNA: TGTGCCAGCAGCTATGGGACAGGGAGCTATCAGCCCCAGCATTTT.

The chain has TRBV7-2 and TRBJ1-1; D remains unclear. Germline CDR1 reads SGHTA; CDR2 reads FQGNSA. Trimming left V 2 bases short and J 2 bases short, with 3 bases between. CDR3 size: 12 residues. The CDR3 here is CASSLLNTEAFF. CDR3 in DNA: TGTGCCAGCAGCTTATTAAACACTGAAGCTTTCTTT.

V gene TRBV4-1 combines with J gene TRBJ1-2, with a possible D match to TRBD1 (5 bases). Trimming took 0 bases from V and 8 from J, leaving 10 bases between them. Per the germline V gene, CDR1 is MGHRA and CDR2 is YSYEKL. The CDR3 is made up of 13 amino acids. The CDR3 nucleotides read TGCGCCAGCAGCCAAGATTGGGGCCTAGGCTACACCTTC. It encodes CASSQDWGLGYTF.

This chain uses TRBV19 with TRBJ1-2; D might be TRBD1 (6 bases). CDR1 LNHDA and CDR2 SQIVND come from the germline V gene (reference sequence). V dropped 4 bases and J dropped 0 bases, with 18 bases sitting between them. This CDR3 has 17 residues. The CDR3 reads CASSRTLQGGSNYGYTF. In nucleotides, the CDR3 is TGTGCCAGTAGTAGGACCTTACAGGGTGGGTCTAACTATGGCTACACCTTC.